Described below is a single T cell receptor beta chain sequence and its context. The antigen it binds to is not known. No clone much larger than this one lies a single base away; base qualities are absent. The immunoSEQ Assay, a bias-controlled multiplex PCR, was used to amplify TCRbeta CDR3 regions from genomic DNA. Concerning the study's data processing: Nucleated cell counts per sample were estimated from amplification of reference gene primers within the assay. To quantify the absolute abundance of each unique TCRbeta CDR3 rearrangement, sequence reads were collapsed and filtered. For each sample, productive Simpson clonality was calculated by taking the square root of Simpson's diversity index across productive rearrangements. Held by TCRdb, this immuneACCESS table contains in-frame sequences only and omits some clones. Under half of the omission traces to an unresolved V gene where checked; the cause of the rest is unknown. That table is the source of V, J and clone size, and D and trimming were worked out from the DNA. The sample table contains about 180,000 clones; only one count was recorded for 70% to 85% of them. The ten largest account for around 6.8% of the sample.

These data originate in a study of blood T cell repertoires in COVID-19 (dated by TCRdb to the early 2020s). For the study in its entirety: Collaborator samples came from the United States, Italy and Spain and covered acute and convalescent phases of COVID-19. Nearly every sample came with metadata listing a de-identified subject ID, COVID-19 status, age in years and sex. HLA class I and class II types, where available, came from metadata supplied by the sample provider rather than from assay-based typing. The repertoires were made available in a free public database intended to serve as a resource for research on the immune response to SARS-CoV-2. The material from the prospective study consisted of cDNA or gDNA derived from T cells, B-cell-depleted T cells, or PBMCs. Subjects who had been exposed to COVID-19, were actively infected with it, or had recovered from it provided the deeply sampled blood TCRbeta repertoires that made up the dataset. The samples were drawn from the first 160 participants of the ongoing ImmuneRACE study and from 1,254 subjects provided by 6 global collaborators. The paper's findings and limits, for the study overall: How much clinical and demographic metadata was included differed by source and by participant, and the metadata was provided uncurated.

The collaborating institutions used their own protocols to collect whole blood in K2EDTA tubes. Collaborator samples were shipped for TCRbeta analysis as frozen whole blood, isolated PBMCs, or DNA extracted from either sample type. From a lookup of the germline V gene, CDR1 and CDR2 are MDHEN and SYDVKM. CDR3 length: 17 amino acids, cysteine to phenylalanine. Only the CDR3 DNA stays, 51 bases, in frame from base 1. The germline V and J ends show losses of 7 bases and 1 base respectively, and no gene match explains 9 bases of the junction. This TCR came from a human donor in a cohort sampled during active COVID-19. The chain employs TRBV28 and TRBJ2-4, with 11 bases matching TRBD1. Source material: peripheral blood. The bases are TGTGCCAGCATAGCCGGGACAGGGGGATATGCCAAAAACATTCAGTACTTC. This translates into CASIAGTGGYAKNIQYF.